Listed below are T cell receptor beta chains from one sample, sequenced in a study of graft-versus-host responses after intestinal transplantation. Clones were read by immunoSEQ multiplex PCR, and TCRdb kept only the in-frame ones, dropping some. The sample holds 40,000 to 55,000 clones, roughly 90% seen once. The sample was PBMCs, taken 524 days after transplant. These receptors all stem from a human patient who received an intestinal transplant, so some T cells may come from the graft donor. Each CDR3 is given with its conserved first and last residue.

V: TRBV5-3
CDR3: CARSLDSASSYEQYF

V: TRBV18
CDR3: CASSRELGKDIQYF

V: TRBV28
CDR3: CASSKLTGGSSTDTQYF

V: TRBV9
CDR3: CASSVAPGERGGELFF

V: TRBV5-1
CDR3: CASSLGGSSYNEQFF

V: TRBV7-3
CDR3: CASSPSSGKYNEQFF

V: TRBV7-9
CDR3: CASSWTGPDTQYF

V: TRBV28
CDR3: CASSQEANTEAFF

V: TRBV4-3
CDR3: CASSLRPPATNEKLFF

V: TRBV28
CDR3: CAGGHPNYGYTF

V: TRBV28
CDR3: CASTIRWGSTEAFF